The T cell receptor beta chain described here comes from a study of T cells in Graves' hyperthyroidism and ophthalmopathy. Hyperthyroidism, newly diagnosed and lasting under 2 months, affected patients aged 18 to 65. The table lists this clonotype with many counts. The TCR beta CDR3 regions underwent amplification using RNA transcripts as the source. TCR CDR3 regions were first amplified by RT-PCR with HTBI primers. TCRdb processed the multiplex PCR reads anew with MiXCR; each CDR3 protein has one entry. The table records about 360,000 distinct CDR3 sequences, roughly 13% of them present only once. CDR1 is SGHVS, CDR2 FQNEAQ, per germline. V dropped 0 bases and J dropped 6 bases, with 9 bases sitting between them. This CDR3 comprises 13 residues.

Sequenced input: blood. The rearrangement uses TRBV7-8 and TRBJ2-7; D unresolved. The receptor comes from a woman younger than 35 with Graves' hyperthyroidism. The CDR3 region has the DNA TGTGCCAGCAGCTTAGCCCCCCGGCTCGAGCAGTACTTC. The encoded protein is CASSLAPRLEQYF.